This TCR beta chain was obtained from a study of CD8+CD57+ T cells in acquired aplastic anemia. Study-wide background: Sorting CD4+ and CD8+ cells gave DNA averaging approximately 3 ug. The study, taken as a whole, reports: Patients versus controls showed no significant CD8+ Simpson's diversity difference. There were 25 to 35 CD8+ CDR3 sequences that occurred in both patients and controls.

This clonotype was counted many times. Its target is not known. The TCR beta profiling, which covered VDJ combination and CDR3 sequence, was carried out using genomic DNA as the template. One entry per CDR3 protein, called by TCRdb with MiXCR from the reads. The table records fewer than 200,000 distinct CDR3 sequences, 47% of them present only once. Selection for sequencing was limited to patients who had shown CD8+CD57+ cell expansion by flow cytometry. None of the patients had been given any therapy when their blood was sampled. With 0 bases clipped from V and 7 bases from J, the junction kept 6 bases outside the gene matches. The length of the CDR3 is 14 residues. Germline assignment: CDR1 SGDLS and CDR2 YYNGEE.

This TCR came from a human donor with aplastic anemia. The sequenced material came from sorted CD4+, CD8+, or CD8+CD57+ T cells (not recorded which) from PBMCs. This chain joins TRBV9 and TRBJ1-2, with 7 nucleotides matching TRBD1. CDR3 coding DNA: TGTGCCAGCAGCGTAGGTACAGGGGTGTCTGGCTACACCTTC. Protein sequence: CASSVGTGVSGYTF.